This T cell receptor beta chain appears in the sequencing data of a study of OX40 agonist ivuxolimab in advanced cancers. Overall study: Each patient was given ivuxolimab into a vein every 2 weeks, at 0.01 to 10 mg/kg.

As for this clone: Its antigen is undetermined.

Study-wide findings and caveats: At doses 0.1 to 3.0 mg/kg, CD4+ and CD8+ clones expanded.

The protocol was immunoSEQ multiplex PCR, while the TCRdb copy is restricted to in-frame clones and leaves out a portion. The sample holds about 42,000 clones; around 86% are singletons and the top ten take about 15%. CDR1 SGHTA and CDR2 FQGNSA come from the germline V gene. There are 12 residues in the CDR3. After removal of 1 base from V and 13 bases from J, the junction contained 5 bases not matched to a gene. The chain employs TRBV7-2 and TRBJ2-5; 8 bases map to TRBD2. Source: CD4+ or CD8+ T cells sorted from blood, taken in a trial of the OX40 agonist ivuxolimab. This clonotype was obtained from an adult with an advanced solid tumor such as melanoma, head and neck, liver or kidney cancer. CDR3 loop: CASSLGFSGAYF. In DNA form, the CDR3 reads TGTGCCAGCAGCTTAGGTTTTAGCGGGGCGTACTTC.